This is a list of T cell receptor beta chains from one sample in a study of OX40 agonist ivuxolimab in advanced cancers. TCRdb's table, derived via immunoSEQ multiplex PCR, lists solely in-frame clones and lacks some. The table shows roughly 56,000 clones, with roughly 85% occurring only once. The sample consisted of CD4+ or CD8+ T cells sorted from blood, taken in a trial of the OX40 agonist ivuxolimab. The source is an adult with an advanced solid tumor such as melanoma, head and neck, liver or kidney cancer. CDR3s include the opening cysteine and the closing phenylalanine or tryptophan. D genes are given only for firm matches. Clone size is given for some rows only: seen once, a few or many times, or a class if the clone is expanded.

V,size,D,J,DNA,CDR3
TRBV9,NA,NA,TRBJ2-3,TGTGCCAGCAGCGTAGGAATCGGTTACACAGATACGCAGTATTTT,CASSVGIGYTDTQYF
TRBV28,NA,TRBD1,TRBJ2-1,TGTGCCAGCAGTCGAGACAGGGACAACGCTGACTCCTACAATGAGCAGTTCTTC,CASSRDRDNADSYNEQFF
TRBV21-1,NA,NA,TRBJ2-2,TGTGCCAGCACCCGGACTCTAGTAGAAGCGAACACCGGGGAGCTGTTTTTT,CASTRTLVEANTGELFF
TRBV7-9,NA,NA,TRBJ2-1,TGTGCCAGCAGCTTCCTCTCCAATGAGCAGTTCTTC,CASSFLSNEQFF
TRBV30,NA,NA,TRBJ2-2,TGTGCCTCCACGGGGCAGATAAACACCGGGGAGCTGTTTTTT,CASTGQINTGELFF
TRBV4-1,few,NA,TRBJ1-2,TGCGCCAGCAGCCAATCCCTGGCTGGCAGACTCAACTATGGCTACACCTTC,CASSQSLAGRLNYGYTF
TRBV18,NA,TRBD1,TRBJ2-7,TGTGCCAGCTCACCACTCGAGGGGGACAGGGGGCAGTACTTC,CASSPLEGDRGQYF
TRBV19,NA,NA,TRBJ2-2,TGTGCCAGTAGTATCTTCTGGGGCTCCGGGGAGCTGTTTTTT,CASSIFWGSGELFF
TRBV6-5,once,NA,TRBJ1-1,TGTGCCAGCAAGTCCTCCTCAGACACTGAAGCTTTCTTT,CASKSSSDTEAFF
TRBV7-9,few,NA,TRBJ1-2,TGTGCCAGCAGCATCGTAGGGCAGAGCTCCGACTATGGCTACACCTTC,CASSIVGQSSDYGYTF
TRBV21-1,NA,NA,TRBJ2-5,TGTGCCAGCACCTTACGACAGGGGCAAGAGACCCAGTACTTC,CASTLRQGQETQYF
TRBV2,NA,TRBD1,TRBJ2-7,TGTGCCAGCAGTGAAACCACAGGGGCCCCTTCCTACGAGCAGTACTTC,CASSETTGAPSYEQYF
TRBV4-3,NA,TRBD2,TRBJ2-1,TGCGCCAGCAGCCAGATCCGAACTAGCGGGATGGTCAATGAGCAGTTCTTC,CASSQIRTSGMVNEQFF
TRBV5-4,few,NA,TRBJ1-4,TGTGCCAGCAGCCTGCCCGGGGATGAAAAACTGTTTTTT,CASSLPGDEKLFF
TRBV9,NA,NA,TRBJ2-1,TGTGCCAGCAGCGAGAGGGTAGCGGTTCTCAATGAGCAGTTCTTC,CASSERVAVLNEQFF
TRBV4-3,NA,TRBD2,TRBJ2-1,TGCGCCAGCAGCCAAGAGATAGCGGGACATGGCGATGAGCAGTTCTTC,CASSQEIAGHGDEQFF
TRBV5-1,NA,NA,TRBJ2-7,TGCGCCAGCAGCTTGGGTAGCAGACGCGAGCAGTACTTC,CASSLGSRREQYF
TRBV6-5,NA,TRBD1,TRBJ2-5,TGTGCCAGCAGCCTGACAGGGGATCGCGAAGAGACCCAGTACTTC,CASSLTGDREETQYF
TRBV30,NA,NA,TRBJ2-3,TGTGCCTGGAGTGTCTTAATGGATACGCAGTATTTT,CAWSVLMDTQYF
TRBV5-4,NA,NA,TRBJ1-5,TGTGCCAGCAGCTCGACCCGGGACCGAGTACGGCCCCAGCATTTT,CASSSTRDRVRPQHF
TRBV10-2,NA,TRBD2,TRBJ2-7,TGCGCCAGCAGTGAACATTACGGGGAGGGGTACGTGCAGTACTTC,CASSEHYGEGYVQYF
TRBV29-1,NA,NA,TRBJ2-5,TGCAGCGTTGAAGCGTCAGATCAAGAGACCCAGTACTTC,CSVEASDQETQYF
TRBV19,NA,NA,TRBJ2-5,TGTGCCAGTAGCCTAGGGTTATCGGAGACCCAGTACTTC,CASSLGLSETQYF
TRBV6-5,NA,NA,TRBJ2-1,TGTGCCAGCAGTTACTCGAAGGCTTACAATGAGCAGTTCTTC,CASSYSKAYNEQFF
TRBV9,NA,NA,TRBJ2-5,TGTGCCAGCAGCGGTGAGGGGTGGCAGCAAGAGACCCAGTACTTC,CASSGEGWQQETQYF
TRBV2,NA,TRBD2,TRBJ2-3,TGTGCCAGCCGGTCACTCTTAGCGGGAGCCGGAGATACGCAGTATTTT,CASRSLLAGAGDTQYF
TRBV7-6,NA,NA,TRBJ1-3,TGTGCCAGCGGCCTCTCTGGAAACACCATATATTTT,CASGLSGNTIYF
TRBV11-3,NA,TRBD1,TRBJ1-1,TGTGCCAGCAGCTTAGGACGACAGGGGGCATTTTGGAACACTGAAGCTTTCTTT,CASSLGRQGAFWNTEAFF